This TCR beta chain is from a study of T cell repertoires in cytomegalovirus infection. As for the study in general: The public TCR beta signatures pointed to both CMV infection and matching HLA type.

Study-level results: The ex vivo response was dominated by HLA-C-restricted CMV-specific TCR beta clonotypes. The cumulative frequency of public TCR beta families identified carriers of CMV plus the relevant HLA.

This clonotype was seen ten or more times. The antigen is undetermined. CDR3 length: 13 amino acids. V shed 5 bases and J 7 bases; nucleotides not matched to a gene: 8. The germline gives CDR1 SGHTA, CDR2 FQGNSA. TCRdb reprocessed the reads via MiXCR and lists one record per CDR3 protein. The repertoire holds about 400,000 distinct CDR3 sequences, with 15% to 20% as singletons. The source of this sequence is a human donor in good health (CMV status not recorded). Some clones in this sample may be carry-over from other donors' samples. V usage is TRBV7-2 and J usage is TRBJ2-7, with TRBD1 matching over 7 bases. Sequencing was performed on PBMCs. The CDR3 reads CASSQRQGYEQYF. CDR3 bases: TGTGCCAGCAGCCAAAGACAGGGATATGAGCAGTACTTC.